This T cell receptor beta chain was recovered during a study of T-cell memory formation after mild COVID-19. This CDR3 region has 18 residues. The V segment lost 7 bases and the J segment 2 bases; nucleotides outside the gene matches: 16. Germline CDR1 and CDR2: SGHRS and YFSETQ. A remark on this clonotype: Antigen: not known.

Via MiXCR, TCRdb re-called the 5' RACE reads, giving one row per CDR3 protein. This table has tens of thousands of distinct CDR3 sequences, about 13% appearing once. Study observations and caveats: Among CD4+ contracting clones, most were CM and EM, and CD8+ ones EMRA. Researchers found some responding clones in pre-infection memory, a sign that cross-reactive memory joined.

This receptor was taken from an adult woman who had mild COVID-19 (a few samples of this study predate the infection). Cell type and time point are not known. The chain has TRBV5-1 and TRBJ2-3, with TRBD2 matching over 10 bases. What was sequenced was PBMCs or a T cell subset sorted from them (not recorded which). The DNA of the CDR3 is TGCGCCAGCCGCAGCTTGGACCTAGCGGGGGCCGACACAGATACGCAGTATTTT. It specifies CASRSLDLAGADTDTQYF.